This T cell receptor beta chain was identified in a study of blood T cell repertoires in COVID-19. Sequenced by immunoSEQ multiplex PCR; TCRdb stores in-frame clones only, minus some. Here the sample spans over 200,000 clones, 90% to 95% being singletons. This CDR3 region has 14 residues. Deletions cut 4 bases from V and 2 bases from J, with 13 bases between. Per germline, CDR1 SGHRS and CDR2 YFSETQ. Participant-reported clinical history was the basis for cohort assignment. The source material was PBMCs or T cells enriched from blood (not recorded which). The sequence was collected from a human donor in a cohort exposed to, infected with or recovered from COVID-19 (not recorded which). The donor label of this sample is uncertain. The chain recombines TRBV5-1 with TRBJ2-7; D is perhaps TRBD2 (5 bases). CDR3 amino acids: CASSLLTGAYEQYF. Here the CDR3 DNA reads TGCGCCAGCAGCCTCCTCACCGGGGCCTACGAGCAGTACTTC.